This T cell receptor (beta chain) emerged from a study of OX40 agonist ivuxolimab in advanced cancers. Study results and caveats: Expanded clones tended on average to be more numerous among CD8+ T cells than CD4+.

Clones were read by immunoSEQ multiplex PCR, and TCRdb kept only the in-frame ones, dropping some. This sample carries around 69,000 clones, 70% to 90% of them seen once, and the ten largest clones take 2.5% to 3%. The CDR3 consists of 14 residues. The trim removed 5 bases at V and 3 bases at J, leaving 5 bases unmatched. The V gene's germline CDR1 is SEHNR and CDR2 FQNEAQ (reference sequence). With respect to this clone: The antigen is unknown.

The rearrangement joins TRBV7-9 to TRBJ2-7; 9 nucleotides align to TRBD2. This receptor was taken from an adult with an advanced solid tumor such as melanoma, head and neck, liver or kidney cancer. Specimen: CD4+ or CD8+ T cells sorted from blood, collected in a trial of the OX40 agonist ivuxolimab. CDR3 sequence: CASSRAGGIYEQYF. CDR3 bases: TGTGCCAGCAGCCGTGCGGGGGGGATCTACGAGCAGTACTTC.